These 13 T cell receptor beta chains were sequenced from one sample in a study of shared T cell receptors in the human thymus. The data were produced by immunoSEQ multiplex PCR, yet TCRdb's version contains in-frame clones alone and is incomplete. The sample carries over 450,000 clones, about 84% recorded once. These data also formed part of another study, on human thymus T cells.

Sequencing used thymocytes. The receptors were gathered from a boy younger than two with a congenital heart defect.

The chain carries TRBV7-9 and TRBJ1-1; D gene uncertain. Deletions cut 2 bases from V and 6 bases from J, with 22 bases between. Germline-derived CDR1 and CDR2 are SEHNR and FQNEAQ (reference sequence). This CDR3 has 17 amino acids. This chain's CDR3 is CASSLSPTAADPSEAFF. CDR3 coding DNA: TGTGCCAGCAGCTTATCGCCTACGGCGGCAGACCCCTCTGAAGCTTTCTTT.

The rearrangement uses TRBV5-4 and TRBJ2-2, with D perhaps matching TRBD1 (7 bases). CDR3 length: 15 amino acids. Trimming left V 4 bases short and J 2 bases short, with 12 bases between. The germline CDR1 and CDR2 sequences are SGHNT and YYREEE (reference sequence). CDR3 sequence (DNA): TGTGCCAGCAGCACCAGGGGGGAAAACACCGGGGAGCTGTTTTTT. Translated: CASSTRGENTGELFF. Full variable domain (missing parts from reference TRBV5-4 and TRBJ2-2): ETGVTQSPTHLIKTRGQQVTLRCSSQSGHNTVSWYQQALGQGPQFIFQYYREEENGRGNFPPRFSGLQFPNYSSELNVNALELDDSALYLCASSTRGENTGELFFGEGSRLTVL.

This chain connects TRBV21-1 to TRBJ1-1. TRBV21-1 is tagged as a pseudogene. CDR3 length equals 16 residues. The CDR3 loop reads CASSKNKGAPGTEAFF. DNA of the CDR3: TGTGCCAGCAGCAAAAACAAGGGCGCACCGGGGACTGAAGCTTTCTTT.

The chain combines TRBV14 with TRBJ2-7, with 7 bases identical to TRBD1. CDR1 and CDR2 from the germline V gene are SGHDN and FVKESK. CDR3 length equals 14 residues. Trimming cost V 2 bases and J 3 bases; bases outside gene matches: 4. Written as DNA, the CDR3 is TGTGCCAGCAGCCAAACAGGGGAGATCTACGAGCAGTACTTC. Encoded protein: CASSQTGEIYEQYF.

V and J are TRBV25-1 and TRBJ2-5; 9 bases line up with TRBD2. The ends lost 1 base at V and 5 bases at J; junction bases unmatched: 8. The CDR3 covers 16 residues. Germline assignment: CDR1 MGHDK and CDR2 SYGVNS. The CDR3 here is CASSESGGRARETQYF. CDR3 nucleotides: TGTGCCAGCAGTGAATCTGGCGGGAGGGCCAGGGAGACCCAGTACTTC.

The gene calls are TRBV6-5 and TRBJ1-2; TRBD1 matches 11 bases. Germline V gene data show CDR1 as MNHEY and CDR2 as SVGAGI. V was clipped by 6 bases and J by 4 bases; unmatched bases: 7. The CDR3 runs to 15 residues. The CDR3 sequence: CASRGQGGSSYGYTF. CDR3 DNA: TGTGCCAGCAGGGGACAGGGGGGTAGTAGCTATGGCTACACCTTC.

This clone was counted a single time. The chain is built from TRBV13 and TRBJ2-1; the match to TRBD2 covers 8 bases. The CDR3 spans 12 residues. With V trimmed by 4 bases and J by 9 bases, 2 bases remained unmatched. Per the germline V gene, CDR1 is PRHDT and CDR2 is FYEKMQ (reference sequence). The CDR3 reads CASSSSGCEQFF. CDR3 coding DNA: TGTGCCAGCAGCTCTAGCGGGTGTGAGCAGTTCTTC. Variable domain in full (rest from reference TRBV13 and TRBJ2-1): AAGVIQSPRHLIKEKRETATLKCYPIPRHDTVYWYQQGPGQDPQFLISFYEKMQSDKGSIPDRFSAQQFSDYHSELNMSSLELGDSALYFCASSSSGCEQFFGPGTRLTVL.

This chain's CDR3 is CASSLRDRSFQETQYF. The CDR3 nucleotides are TGTGCCAGCAGCCTGAGGGACAGGAGCTTTCAAGAGACCCAGTACTTC. The chain combines TRBV14 with TRBJ2-5; 8 nucleotides line up with TRBD1. Germline V gene sequence: CDR1 SGHDN, CDR2 FVKESK. Trimming at V came to 4 bases and at J to 2 bases, leaving 9 bases not matched to a gene. CDR3 size: 16 residues.

The CDR3 loop is CASSDPGQGDTQYF. DNA for the CDR3: TGTGCCAGCAGTGACCCGGGACAGGGGGATACGCAGTATTTT. This chain links TRBV25-1 with TRBJ2-3; 10 bases agree with TRBD1. The V segment lost 3 bases and the J segment 6 bases; nucleotides outside the gene matches: 3. The germline CDR1 and CDR2 sequences are MGHDK and SYGVNS. The CDR3 sequence is 14 residues long.

In this sample, this clone turned up once. This chain connects TRBV2 to TRBJ2-3; TRBD2 matches at 8 bases. J was trimmed by 1 base and V by 7 bases; bases with no gene match: 7. This CDR3 region has 15 residues. Per the germline V gene, CDR1 is SNHLY and CDR2 is FYNNEI. CDR3 residues: CASMELAGGTDTQYF. The CDR3 DNA is TGTGCCAGCATGGAGCTAGCGGGCGGCACAGATACGCAGTATTTT.

The chain recombines TRBV12-5 with TRBJ1-4; 11 bases fit TRBD1. The CDR3 spans 18 residues. Germline-derived CDR1 and CDR2 are LGHNT and FRNRAP. The junction had 8 bases not matched to a gene; V was cut back by 2 bases and J by 3 bases. CDR3 sequence (DNA): TGTGCTAGTGGTTTGACCCCCGGGACAGGGGGTCCTAATGAAAAACTGTTTTTT. The encoded protein is CASGLTPGTGGPNEKLFF.

The chain recombines TRBV10-3 with TRBJ2-1, with D tentatively TRBD2 (7 bases). The CDR3 consists of 15 residues. Germline CDR1 is ENHRY and CDR2 is SYGVKD. Trimming stripped 10 bases from V and 2 bases from J, with 18 bases between. The CDR3 nucleotides read TGTGCCACCCATAAAGGCGGGGGCGCCTACAATGAGCAGTTCTTC. It translates to CATHKGGGAYNEQFF.

The V and J genes are TRBV2 and TRBJ2-7; TRBD2 matches 12 bases. V lost 8 bases and J lost 3; bases outside the gene matches: 5. The CDR3 is 14 residues long. In germline, CDR1 is SNHLY, CDR2 FYNNEI. Here the CDR3 DNA reads TGTGCCAGCCTGACTAGCGGGAGTATCTACGAGCAGTACTTC. Its protein product is CASLTSGSIYEQYF.